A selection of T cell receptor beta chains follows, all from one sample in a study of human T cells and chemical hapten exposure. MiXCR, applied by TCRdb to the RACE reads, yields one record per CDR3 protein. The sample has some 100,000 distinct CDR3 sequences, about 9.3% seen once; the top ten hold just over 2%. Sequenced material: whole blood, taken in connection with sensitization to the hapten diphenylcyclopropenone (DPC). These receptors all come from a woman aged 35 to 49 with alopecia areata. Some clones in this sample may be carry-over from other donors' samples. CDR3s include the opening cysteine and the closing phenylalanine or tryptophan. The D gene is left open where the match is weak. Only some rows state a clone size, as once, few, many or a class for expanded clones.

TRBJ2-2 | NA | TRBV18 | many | CASSPVGGRTGELFF | TGTGCCAGCTCACCCGTTGGGGGCCGCACCGGGGAGCTGTTTTTT
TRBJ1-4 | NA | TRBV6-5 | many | CASRREGGNEKLFF | TGTGCCAGCAGGCGCGAGGGGGGTAATGAAAAACTGTTTTTT
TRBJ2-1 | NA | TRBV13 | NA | CASSLTGSSNEQFF | TGTGCCAGCAGCTTAACCGGGAGCTCCAATGAGCAGTTCTTC
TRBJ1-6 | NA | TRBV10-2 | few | CASSGGTYNSPLHF | TGCGCCAGCAGTGGGGGGACTTATAATTCACCCCTCCACTTT
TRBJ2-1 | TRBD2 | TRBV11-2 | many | CASSSPGLSREWTSGRGRNEQFF | TGTGCCAGCAGCTCCCCCGGACTTTCTCGCGAGTGGACTAGCGGGAGGGGGAGGAATGAGCAGTTCTTC
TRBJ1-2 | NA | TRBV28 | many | CASSLTVEGQGTF | TGTGCCAGCAGTTTAACGGTGGAGGGGCAAGGCACCTTC
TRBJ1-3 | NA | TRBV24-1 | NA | CATSATGPPGNTIYF | TGTGCCACCAGTGCCACCGGGCCCCCGGGAAACACCATATATTTT
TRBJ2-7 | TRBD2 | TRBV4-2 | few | CASSYRLAGAGEQYF | TGTGCCAGCAGTTACCGACTAGCGGGAGCTGGTGAGCAGTACTTC
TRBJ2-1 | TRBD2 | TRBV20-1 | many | CSAPRGGRNEQFF | TGCAGTGCCCCACGGGGAGGGAGGAATGAGCAGTTCTTC
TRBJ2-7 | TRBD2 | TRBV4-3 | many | CASSQGRAGGSYEQYF | TGCGCCAGCAGCCAAGGGAGAGCGGGAGGTTCCTACGAGCAGTACTTC
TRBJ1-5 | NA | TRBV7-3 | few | CASSSGPYQPQHF | TGTGCCAGCAGCTCGGGCCCATATCAGCCCCAGCATTTT
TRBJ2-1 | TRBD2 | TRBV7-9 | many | CASSLGRGAGSPRDEQFF | TGTGCCAGCAGCTTGGGCCGGGGAGCGGGGAGCCCCCGCGATGAGCAGTTCTTC
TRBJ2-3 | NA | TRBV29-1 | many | CSVEPAGTQYF | TGCAGCGTTGAGCCCGCGGGGACGCAGTATTTT
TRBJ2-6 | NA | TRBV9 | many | CASSFGAGANVLTF | TGTGCCAGTTCTTTTGGAGCCGGGGCCAACGTCCTGACTTTC
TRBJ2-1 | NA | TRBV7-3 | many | CASSLTVPNEQFF | TGTGCCAGCAGCTTAACCGTCCCCAATGAGCAGTTCTTC
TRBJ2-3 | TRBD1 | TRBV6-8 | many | CASSYPDRGLLLGVTDTQYF | TGTGCCAGCAGTTACCCCGACAGGGGGCTCCTCCTCGGGGTCACAGATACGCAGTATTTT
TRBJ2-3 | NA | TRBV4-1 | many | CASSHGPLIETDTQYF | TGCGCCAGCAGCCATGGACCCCTGATTGAAACAGATACGCAGTATTTT
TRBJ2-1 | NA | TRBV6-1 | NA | CASTSGAAGVDEQFF | TGTGCCAGCACTTCGGGCGCGGCAGGCGTCGATGAGCAGTTCTTC
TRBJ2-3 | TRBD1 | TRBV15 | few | CATSKVATGLTLTDTQYF | TGTGCCACCAGCAAGGTCGCGACAGGGCTAACACTCACAGATACGCAGTATTTT
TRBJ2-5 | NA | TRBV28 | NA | CASSPLRAAGTQTQYF | TGTGCCAGCAGTCCCCTACGGGCGGCAGGGACCCAGACCCAGTACTTC
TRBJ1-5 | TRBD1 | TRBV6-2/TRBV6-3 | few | CASSRDREYQPQHF | TGTGCCAGCAGTCGGGACAGGGAATATCAGCCCCAGCATTTT
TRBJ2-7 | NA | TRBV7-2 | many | CASSYPGLREQYF | TGTGCCAGCAGCTACCCGGGACTCCGAGAGCAGTACTTC
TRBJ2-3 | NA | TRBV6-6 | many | CASSSPRGSTDTQYF | TGTGCCAGCAGTTCTCCAAGGGGAAGCACAGATACGCAGTATTTT
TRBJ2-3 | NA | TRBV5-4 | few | CASSLVLTGWDTQYF | TGTGCCAGCAGCTTGGTTCTTACGGGATGGGATACGCAGTATTTT